This T cell receptor (beta chain) was sequenced for a study of cytomegalovirus exposure and HLA in healthy donors. Study-level results: The tendency of first-cohort TCR clusters to co-occur in the 95 to 150 validation repertoires was the finding of a later analysis. A few of the chains that were CMV-associated were confirmed in vitro to be specific for CMV antigens. TCR beta chains numbering more than 150 were designated cytomegalovirus-associated.

As regards this clone: Its cognate antigen is unknown.

Assay used: immunoSEQ multiplex PCR; TCRdb lists only in-frame clones, some missing. The profile shows about 56,000 clones, almost 97% of them singletons. The donors were members of the approximately 120-subject validation cohort (separate from the approximately 650-subject first cohort). Germline loops: CDR1 SGHNT, CDR2 YYREEE (reference sequence). Trimming removed 0 bases from V and 1 base from J; junction bases left unmatched: 5. The CDR3 runs 16 residues. The chain carries TRBV5-4 and TRBJ2-5; TRBD2 matches at 8 bases. Sequencing was carried out using PBMCs. This TCR derives from a woman aged 18 to 35 in good health and CMV-seronegative. The CDR3 region has the DNA TGTGCCAGCAGCTTGGGCCCGGGGGGGACCCAAGAGACCCAGTACTTC. Amino acid sequence: CASSLGPGGTQETQYF.